This note documents a single T cell receptor beta chain sequence. Its antigen is still unknown. This CDR3 contains 12 residues. V shed 6 bases and J 7 bases; nucleotides not matched to a gene: 6. Germline V gene lookup returns CDR1 MNHEY and CDR2 SVGAGI. This sample stems from a study of T cells after posttransplantation cyclophosphamide. Study observations and caveats: Recipient CMV seropositivity and CMV reactivation strongly tracked TRB clonality. Later post-transplant blood repertoires were often dominated by donor CD8+ memory clones.

Control samples came 1 year after myeloablative marrow transplants with methotrexate plus calcineurin inhibitor. Clones were read by immunoSEQ multiplex PCR, and TCRdb kept only the in-frame ones, dropping some. The sample consists of more than 15,000 clones, more than 75% of them appearing once. The source of this sequence is a male patient in his 50s who received an allogeneic stem cell transplant from an unrelated donor, was CMV-positive, and had chronic GVHD only. Some T cells may be provided by the graft donor. The chain is built from TRBV6-5 and TRBJ2-7; 7 bases agree with TRBD2. The sequenced sample was PBMCs, obtained after an allogeneic stem cell transplant with a calcineurin inhibitor and methotrexate. The CDR3 coding sequence is TGTGCCAGCAGCCCGGGGGGTGGAGAGCAGTACTTC. Translating it yields CASSPGGGEQYF.